A single sample is the source of the 2 T cell receptor beta chains below, sequenced in a study of Graves' ophthalmopathy and Graves' hyperthyroidism (dated by TCRdb to 2016 to 2019). The sequencer was an Illumina HiSeq 2000. TCR beta CDR3 regions were amplified from RNA transcripts for repertoire sequencing. The first round of RT-PCR was done with HTBI primers and the Qiagen OneStep RT-PCR kit, and was followed by a second round of multiplex PCR, then size selection and purification. Clones were called with MiXCR by TCRdb after fastp trimmed the public reads at Q25, and only in-frame beta chains were retained. Entries that share a CDR3 protein sequence are merged under the most common genes and DNA. The sample records over a million distinct CDR3 sequences, 35% to 45% of which are singletons. 11% of the sample is held by the ten biggest clonotypes. The sequenced sample was peripheral blood or thyroid tissue (not recorded which). All receptors derive from an adult man with Graves' hyperthyroidism.

This clonotype occurred many times. V and J are TRBV19 and TRBJ2-5, with TRBD2 as a possible D gene (5 bases). Germline V gene sequence: CDR1 LNHDA, CDR2 SQIVND (reference sequence). V lost 7 bases to trimming and J lost 0 bases, with 9 bases between them. This CDR3 comprises 13 residues. CDR3 bases: TGTGCCAGTACTACTAGAGACCAAGAGACCCAGTACTTC. Protein sequence: CASTTRDQETQYF. Complete variable domain (other parts from reference TRBV19 and TRBJ2-5): DGGITQSPKYLFRKEGQNVTLSCEQNLNHDAMYWYRQDPGQGLRLIYYSQIVNDFQKGDIAEGYSVSREKKESFPLTVTSAQKNPTAFYLCASTTRDQETQYFGPGTRLLVL.

The chain combines TRBV10-3 with TRBJ1-3; TRBD1 matches 8 bases. The CDR3 totals 13 residues. From germline, CDR1 is ENHRY and CDR2 SYGVKD. Germline trimming cut 6 bases from V and 2 bases from J; bases unmatched to any gene: 0. This CDR3 reads CAIRDRAGNTIYF. DNA of the CDR3: TGTGCCATCAGGGACAGGGCTGGAAACACCATATATTTT.